This T cell receptor gamma chain was found in a study of human gamma delta and Vdelta1 T cells. Regarding the study as a whole: Reportedly, Delta One T cells were polyclonal and broadly targeted acute myeloid leukemia.

Comment on this clone: Its antigen remains unidentified.

TCRdb applied CATT to the PCR reads for clone calling. This table holds approximately 9,000 gamma-chain clones, approximately 42% found once. The CDR3 is 10 residues long. Germline CDR1 is VTNTFY and CDR2 is YDVSTARD (reference sequence). V lost 10 bases, J lost 8 bases, and 8 bases stayed unmatched. This receptor was identified in a human donor in good health. This chain links TRGV3 with TRGJ1 or TRGJ2. The sequencing sample was made of Vdelta1 gamma-delta T cells from blood grown in culture (DOT cells). The CDR3 here is CATRGDKKLF. The CDR3 region has the DNA TGTGCCACTAGGGGGGATAAGAAACTCTTT.